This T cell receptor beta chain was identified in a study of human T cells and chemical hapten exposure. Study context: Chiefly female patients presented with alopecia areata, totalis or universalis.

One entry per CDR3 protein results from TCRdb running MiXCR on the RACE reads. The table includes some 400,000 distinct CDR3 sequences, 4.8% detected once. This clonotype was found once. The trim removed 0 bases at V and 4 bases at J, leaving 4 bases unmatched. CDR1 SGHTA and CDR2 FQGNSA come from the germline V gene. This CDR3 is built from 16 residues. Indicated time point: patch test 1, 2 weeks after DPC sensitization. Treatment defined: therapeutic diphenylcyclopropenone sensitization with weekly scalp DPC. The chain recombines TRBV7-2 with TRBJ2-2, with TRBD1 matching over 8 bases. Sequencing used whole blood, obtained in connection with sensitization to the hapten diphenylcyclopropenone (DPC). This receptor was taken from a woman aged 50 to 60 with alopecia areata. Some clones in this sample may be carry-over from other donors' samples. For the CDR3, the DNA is TGTACCAGCAGCTTAGCAACAGGGGGGATCACCGGGGAGCTGTTTTTT. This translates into CTSSLATGGITGELFF.